The TCR beta chain described here comes from a study of T cells in Graves' hyperthyroidism and ophthalmopathy. This clonotype came up a few times. Amplification targeted TCR beta CDR3 regions from RNA transcripts. The primer set for the first-round RT-PCR of the TCR CDR3 was HTBI. TCRdb processed the multiplex PCR reads anew with MiXCR; each CDR3 protein has one entry. This sample yields about 350,000 distinct CDR3 sequences, of which 11% to 15% are seen a single time; approximately 23% belongs to the top ten. Sequencing used blood. This sequence originates from a woman aged 25 to 45 with Graves' hyperthyroidism.

In DNA, the CDR3 is TGTGCCAGCAGTTTATTTACGAGCAATCAGCCCCAGCATTTT. Protein product: CASSLFTSNQPQHF. This sequence joins TRBV27 and TRBJ1-5; D unclear. The V gene's germline CDR1 is MNHEY and CDR2 SMNVEV (reference sequence). CDR3 length: 14 residues. Trimming took off 1 base at V and 1 base at J, with 5 bases between the two ends.